This T cell receptor beta chain originates from a study of blood T cell repertoires in COVID-19. Study-wide context: Both acute and convalescent COVID-19 samples were obtained from the United States, Italy and Spain. PBMCs, B-cell-depleted T cells, or T cells provided the cDNA or gDNA that made up the material.

Under the authors' procedure: Scientists estimated how many nucleated cells there were by amplifying reference gene primers. Here immunoSEQ multiplex PCR was the method, and the copy in TCRdb shows in-frame clones only, minus some. Clonal size and the V and J genes are those of that table, whereas D and trimming came from the DNA. The sample includes just under 100,000 clones, around 84% of them seen just once. The J segment lost 6 bases and the V segment lost 4 bases, leaving 4 bases of the junction unmatched. Germline CDR1 is SGHNT and CDR2 is YYREEE (reference sequence). CDR3 size: 13 residues. The receptor was derived from a woman aged 55-75 years in a cohort sampled during active or convalescent COVID-19. V usage is TRBV5-4 and J usage is TRBJ2-4, with 7 bases that match TRBD1. The sequencing input was peripheral blood. The CDR3 loop is CASSRAGGNIQYF. Here the CDR3 DNA reads TGTGCCAGCAGCCGGGCAGGGGGAAACATTCAGTACTTC.